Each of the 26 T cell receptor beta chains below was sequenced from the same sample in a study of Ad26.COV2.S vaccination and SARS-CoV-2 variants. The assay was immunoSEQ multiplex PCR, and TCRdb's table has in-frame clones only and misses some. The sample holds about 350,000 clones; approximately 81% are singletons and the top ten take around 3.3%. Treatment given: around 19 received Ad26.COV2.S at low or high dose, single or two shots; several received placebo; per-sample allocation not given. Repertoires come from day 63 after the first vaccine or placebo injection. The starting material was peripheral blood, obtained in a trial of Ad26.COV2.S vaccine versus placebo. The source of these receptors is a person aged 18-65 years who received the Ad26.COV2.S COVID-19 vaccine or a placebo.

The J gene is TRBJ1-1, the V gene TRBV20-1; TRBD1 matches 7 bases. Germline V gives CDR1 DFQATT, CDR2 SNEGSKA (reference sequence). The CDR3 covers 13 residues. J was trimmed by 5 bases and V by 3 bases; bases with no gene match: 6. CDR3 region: CSASRQGGTEAFF. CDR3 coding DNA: TGCAGTGCTAGTCGACAGGGTGGGACTGAAGCTTTCTTT.

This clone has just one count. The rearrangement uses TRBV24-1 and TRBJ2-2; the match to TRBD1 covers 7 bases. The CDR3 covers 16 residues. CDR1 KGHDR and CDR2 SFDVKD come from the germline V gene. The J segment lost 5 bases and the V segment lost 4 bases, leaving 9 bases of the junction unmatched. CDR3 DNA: TGTGCCACCAGTGACCATTATAACAGGGGTACCGGGGAGCTGTTTTTT. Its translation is CATSDHYNRGTGELFF.

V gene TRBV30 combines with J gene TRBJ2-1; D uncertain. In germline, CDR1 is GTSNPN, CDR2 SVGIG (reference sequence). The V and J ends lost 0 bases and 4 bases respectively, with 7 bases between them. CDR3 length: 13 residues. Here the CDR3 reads CAWSVSLYNEQFF. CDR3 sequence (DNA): TGTGCCTGGAGTGTAAGCTTGTACAATGAGCAGTTCTTC. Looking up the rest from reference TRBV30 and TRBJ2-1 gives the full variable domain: SQTIHQWPATLVQPVGSPLSLECTVEGTSNPNLYWYRQAAGRGLQLLFYSVGIGQISSEVPQNLSASRPQDRQFILSSKKLLLSDSGFYLCAWSVSLYNEQFFGPGTRLTVL.

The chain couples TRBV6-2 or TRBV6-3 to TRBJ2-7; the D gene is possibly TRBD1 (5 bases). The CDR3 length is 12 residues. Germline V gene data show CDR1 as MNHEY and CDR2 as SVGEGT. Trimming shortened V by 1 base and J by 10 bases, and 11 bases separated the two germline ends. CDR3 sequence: CASSYWTSSQYF. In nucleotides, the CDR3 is TGTGCCAGCAGTTACTGGACAAGTTCTCAGTACTTC.

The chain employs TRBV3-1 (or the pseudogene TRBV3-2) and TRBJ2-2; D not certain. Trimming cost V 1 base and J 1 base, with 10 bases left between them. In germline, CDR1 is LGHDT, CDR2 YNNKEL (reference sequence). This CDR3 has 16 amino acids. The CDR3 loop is CASSQVENGNTGELFF. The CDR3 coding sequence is TGTGCCAGCAGCCAAGTCGAAAATGGGAACACCGGGGAGCTGTTTTTT.

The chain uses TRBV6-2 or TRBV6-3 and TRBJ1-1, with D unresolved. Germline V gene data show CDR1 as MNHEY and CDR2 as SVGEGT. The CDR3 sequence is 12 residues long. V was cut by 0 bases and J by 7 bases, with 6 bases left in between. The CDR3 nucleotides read TGTGCCAGCAGTTACTCGCGGGGTGAAGCTTTCTTT. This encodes CASSYSRGEAFF.

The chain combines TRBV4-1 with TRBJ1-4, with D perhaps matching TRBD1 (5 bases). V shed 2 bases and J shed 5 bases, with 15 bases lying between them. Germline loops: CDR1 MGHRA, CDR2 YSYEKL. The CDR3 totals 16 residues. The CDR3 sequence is CASSQPRDGSNEKLFF. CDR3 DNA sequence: TGCGCCAGCAGCCAACCACGGGACGGGAGCAATGAAAAACTGTTTTTT.

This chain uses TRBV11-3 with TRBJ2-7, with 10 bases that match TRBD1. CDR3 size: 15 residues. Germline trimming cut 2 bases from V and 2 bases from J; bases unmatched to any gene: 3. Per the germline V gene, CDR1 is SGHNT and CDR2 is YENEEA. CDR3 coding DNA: TGTGCCAGCAGCTTAAGGGGACAGGGGCCCTACGAGCAGTACTTC. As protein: CASSLRGQGPYEQYF.

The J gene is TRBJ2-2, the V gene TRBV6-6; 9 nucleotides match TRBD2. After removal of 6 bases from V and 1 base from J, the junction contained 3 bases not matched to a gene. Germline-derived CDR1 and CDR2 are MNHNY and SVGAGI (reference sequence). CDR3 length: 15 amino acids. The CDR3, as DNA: TGTGCCAGCAGCCAGACTAGCGGGAACACCGGGGAGCTGTTTTTT. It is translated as CASSQTSGNTGELFF.

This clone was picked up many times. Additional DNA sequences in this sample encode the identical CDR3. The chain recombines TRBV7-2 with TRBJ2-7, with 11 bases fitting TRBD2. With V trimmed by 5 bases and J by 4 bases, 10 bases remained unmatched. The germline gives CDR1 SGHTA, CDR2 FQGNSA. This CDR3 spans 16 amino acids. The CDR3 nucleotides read TGTGCCAGCAGCCTCCTGGGGCTAGCGGGAGGTTACGAGCAGTACTTC. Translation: CASSLLGLAGGYEQYF.

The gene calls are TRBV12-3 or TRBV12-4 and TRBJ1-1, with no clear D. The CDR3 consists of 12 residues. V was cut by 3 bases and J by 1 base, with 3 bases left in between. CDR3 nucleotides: TGTGCCAGCAGTTTGGGGAACACTGAAGCTTTCTTT. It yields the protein CASSLGNTEAFF.

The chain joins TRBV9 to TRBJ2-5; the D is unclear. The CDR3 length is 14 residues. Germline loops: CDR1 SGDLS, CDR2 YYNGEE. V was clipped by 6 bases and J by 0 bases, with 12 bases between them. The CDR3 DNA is TGTGCCAGCACCACGGACCAGTACCAAGAGACCCAGTACTTC. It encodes CASTTDQYQETQYF.

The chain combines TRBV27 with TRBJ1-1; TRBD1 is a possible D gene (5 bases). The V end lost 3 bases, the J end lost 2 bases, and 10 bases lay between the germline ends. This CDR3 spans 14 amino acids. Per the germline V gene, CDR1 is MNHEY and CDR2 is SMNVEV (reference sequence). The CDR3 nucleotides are TGTGCCAGCAGTTTGGGGGGTGGTAACACTGAAGCTTTCTTT. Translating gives CASSLGGGNTEAFF.

CDR3: CASSPSGRALLGELFF. CDR3 nucleotides: TGTGCCAGCAGCCCTAGCGGGAGGGCCCTACTCGGGGAGCTGTTTTTT. The genes are TRBV11-2 and TRBJ2-2; 12 nucleotides line up with TRBD2. The CDR3 length is 16 residues. From germline, CDR1 is SGHAT and CDR2 FQNNGV. The J segment lost 7 bases and the V segment lost 5 bases, leaving 8 bases of the junction unmatched. Full variable domain (remainder filled in from reference TRBV11-2 and TRBJ2-2): EAGVAQSPRYKIIEKRQSVAFWCNPISGHATLYWYQQILGQGPKLLIQFQNNGVVDDSQLPKDRFSAERLKGVDSTLKIQPAKLEDSAVYLCASSPSGRALLGELFFGEGSRLTVL.

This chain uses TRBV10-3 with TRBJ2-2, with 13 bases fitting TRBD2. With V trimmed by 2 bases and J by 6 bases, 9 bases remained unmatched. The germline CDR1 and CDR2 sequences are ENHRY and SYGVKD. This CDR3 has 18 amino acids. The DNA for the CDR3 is TGTGCCATCAGTGAGCCGTCACGGACTAGCGGGAGTCCCGGGGAGCTGTTTTTT. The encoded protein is CAISEPSRTSGSPGELFF.

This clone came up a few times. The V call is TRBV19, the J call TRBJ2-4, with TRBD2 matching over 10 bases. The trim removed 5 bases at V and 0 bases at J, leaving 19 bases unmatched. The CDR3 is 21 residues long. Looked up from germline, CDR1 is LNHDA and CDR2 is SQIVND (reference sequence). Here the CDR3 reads CASSLVRSTSGQEQAKNIQYF. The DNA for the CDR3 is TGTGCCAGTAGTCTGGTACGTTCGACTAGCGGGCAGGAGCAAGCCAAAAACATTCAGTACTTC.

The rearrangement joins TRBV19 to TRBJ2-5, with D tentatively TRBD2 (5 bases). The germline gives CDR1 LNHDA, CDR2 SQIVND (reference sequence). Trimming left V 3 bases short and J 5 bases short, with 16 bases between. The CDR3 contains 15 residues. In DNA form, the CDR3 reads TGTGCCAGTAGTATCCTCGACTCTAGCTTGGAGACCCAGTACTTC. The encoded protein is CASSILDSSLETQYF.

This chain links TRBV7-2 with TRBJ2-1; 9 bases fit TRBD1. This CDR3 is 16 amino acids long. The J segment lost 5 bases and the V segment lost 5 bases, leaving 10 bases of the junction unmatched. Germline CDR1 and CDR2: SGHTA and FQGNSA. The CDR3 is CASSPRPGQGNNEQFF. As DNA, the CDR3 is TGTGCCAGCAGCCCGAGACCGGGACAGGGAAACAATGAGCAGTTCTTC.

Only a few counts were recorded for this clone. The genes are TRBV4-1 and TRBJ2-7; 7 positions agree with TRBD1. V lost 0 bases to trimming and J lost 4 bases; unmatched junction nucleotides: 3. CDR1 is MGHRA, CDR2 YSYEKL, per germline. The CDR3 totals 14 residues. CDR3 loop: CASSQELDRYEQYF. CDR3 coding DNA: TGCGCCAGCAGCCAAGAGTTGGACAGGTACGAGCAGTACTTC.

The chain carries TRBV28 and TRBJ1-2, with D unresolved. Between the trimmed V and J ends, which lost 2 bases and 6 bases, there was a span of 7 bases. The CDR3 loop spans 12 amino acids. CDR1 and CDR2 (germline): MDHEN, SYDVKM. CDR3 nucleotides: TGTGCCAGCAGTTTAAGTCGGCATGGCTACACCTTC. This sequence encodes CASSLSRHGYTF.

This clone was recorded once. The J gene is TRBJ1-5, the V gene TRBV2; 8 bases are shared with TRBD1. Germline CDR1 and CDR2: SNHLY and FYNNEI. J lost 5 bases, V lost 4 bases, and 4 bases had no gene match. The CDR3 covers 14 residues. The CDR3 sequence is CASSGRGRDQPQHF. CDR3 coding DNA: TGTGCCAGCAGTGGCAGGGGGCGCGATCAGCCCCAGCATTTT.

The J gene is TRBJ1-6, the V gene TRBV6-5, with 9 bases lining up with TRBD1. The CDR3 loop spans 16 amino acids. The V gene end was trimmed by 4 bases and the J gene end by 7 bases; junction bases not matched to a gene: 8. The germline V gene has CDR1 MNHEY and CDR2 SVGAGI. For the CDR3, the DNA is TGTGCCAGCAGTTCACCCACCGGGACAGGGAATTCACCCCTCCACTTT. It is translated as CASSSPTGTGNSPLHF.

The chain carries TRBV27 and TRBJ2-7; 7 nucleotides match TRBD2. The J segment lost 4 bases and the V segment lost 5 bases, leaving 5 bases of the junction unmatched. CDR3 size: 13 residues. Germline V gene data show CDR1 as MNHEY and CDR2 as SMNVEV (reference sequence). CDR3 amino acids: CASSTRGSYEQYF. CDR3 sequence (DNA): TGTGCCAGCAGTACCCGCGGGAGTTACGAGCAGTACTTC.

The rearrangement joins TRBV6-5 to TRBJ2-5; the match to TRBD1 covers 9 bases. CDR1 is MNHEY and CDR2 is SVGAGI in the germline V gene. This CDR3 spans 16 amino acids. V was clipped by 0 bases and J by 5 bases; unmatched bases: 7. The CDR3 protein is CASSYSRTGGKETQYF. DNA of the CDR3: TGTGCCAGCAGTTACTCGCGTACAGGGGGCAAGGAGACCCAGTACTTC.

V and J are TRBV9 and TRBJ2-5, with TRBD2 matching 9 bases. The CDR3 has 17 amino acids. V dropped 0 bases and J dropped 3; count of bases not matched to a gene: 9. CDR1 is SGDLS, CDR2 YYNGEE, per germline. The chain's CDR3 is CASSVGGSGSIEETQYF. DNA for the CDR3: TGTGCCAGCAGCGTAGGTGGTAGCGGGAGTATAGAAGAGACCCAGTACTTC.

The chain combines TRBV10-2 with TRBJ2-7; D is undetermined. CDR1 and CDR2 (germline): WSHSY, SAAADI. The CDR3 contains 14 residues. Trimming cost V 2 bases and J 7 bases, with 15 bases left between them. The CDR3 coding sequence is TGCGCCAGCAGTGAGCCACGGACCGCTCTGGAGCAGTACTTC. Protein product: CASSEPRTALEQYF.